One and the same sample provided the 18 T cell receptor beta chains below, sequenced in a study of cytomegalovirus exposure and HLA in healthy donors. Primers: 60 Vbeta forward and 13 Jbeta reverse. Measured with immunoSEQ multiplex PCR; TCRdb has only the in-frame clones, and not every one. The sample shows under 200,000 clones, roughly 13% of them seen only once. The specimen was PBMCs. The receptors were sampled from a man aged 45 to 65 in good health and CMV-seropositive.

The chain carries TRBV5-6 and TRBJ1-2; 8 bases line up with TRBD1. This CDR3 region has 14 residues. Germline trimming cut 2 bases from V and 6 bases from J; bases unmatched to any gene: 6. CDR1 is SGHDT and CDR2 is YYEEEE in the germline V gene. The CDR3 sequence is CASSFFSGGDGYTF. The CDR3 DNA reads as TGTGCCAGCAGCTTCTTTTCAGGGGGCGATGGCTACACCTTC.

V and J are TRBV9 and TRBJ1-6; D is uncertain. Trimming left V 0 bases short and J 8 bases short, with 12 bases between. This CDR3 has 15 amino acids. CDR1 and CDR2 from the germline V gene are SGDLS and YYNGEE. The CDR3 here is CASSVAPRADSPLHF. Here the CDR3 DNA reads TGTGCCAGCAGCGTAGCTCCAAGAGCGGATTCACCCCTCCACTTT.

This clone appeared a single time. CDR3 sequence: CASSTPRGQIRRGYGYTF. DNA for the CDR3: TGTGCCAGTAGCACACCACGGGGACAGATACGACGGGGCTATGGCTACACCTTC. The rearrangement joins TRBV19 to TRBJ1-2; 7 bases map to TRBD1. Germline V CDR1 and CDR2: LNHDA, SQIVND (reference sequence). The CDR3 has 18 amino acids. J gave up 4 bases and V 6 bases, and 20 bases lay outside the gene matches.

The chain combines TRBV5-4 with TRBJ1-1, with a possible D match to TRBD1 (5 bases). The CDR3 consists of 14 residues. The V end lost 4 bases, the J end lost 3 bases, and 13 bases lay between the germline ends. In germline, CDR1 is SGHNT, CDR2 YYREEE (reference sequence). The CDR3 DNA reads TGTGCCAGCAGCACGGACGGCAGGGACACTGAAGCTTTCTTT. It translates to CASSTDGRDTEAFF.

This clone has only a few counts. This sequence joins TRBV4-2 and TRBJ1-4, with TRBD1 identical over 10 bases. Germline V gene lookup returns CDR1 LGHNA and CDR2 YNFKEQ. The junction had 7 bases not matched to a gene; V was cut back by 1 base and J by 2 bases. This CDR3 comprises 18 residues. The CDR3 sequence is CASSQAGQGGSTNEKLFF. The CDR3 DNA sequence: TGTGCCAGCAGCCAAGCCGGACAGGGGGGGTCTACTAATGAAAAACTGTTTTTT.

This chain links TRBV14 with TRBJ2-7, with 9 bases lining up with TRBD1. The CDR3 runs 14 residues. Germline loops: CDR1 SGHDN, CDR2 FVKESK. Trimming took 5 bases from V and 6 from J; bases not matched to a gene: 8. Here the CDR3 reads CASSFGQGMGEQYF. The CDR3 DNA follows: TGTGCCAGCAGCTTCGGACAGGGGATGGGCGAGCAGTACTTC. The full variable domain, rest sourced from reference TRBV14 and TRBJ2-7, is EAGVTQFPSHSVIEKGQTVTLRCDPISGHDNLYWYRRVMGKEIKFLLHFVKESKQDESGMPNNRFLAERTGGTYSTLKVQPAELEDSGVYFCASSFGQGMGEQYFGPGTRLTVT.

There are a few counts of this clone. The genes are TRBV2 and TRBJ1-1, with D perhaps matching TRBD1 (6 bases). Germline CDR1 and CDR2: SNHLY and FYNNEI. Trimming left V 7 bases short and J 0 bases short, with 15 bases between. The CDR3 sequence is 15 residues long. The CDR3 loop reads CASTGTSGMNTEAFF. The CDR3 DNA is TGTGCCAGCACCGGGACATCGGGCATGAACACTGAAGCTTTCTTT. Drawing the rest from reference TRBV2 and TRBJ1-1, the complete variable domain is EPEVTQTPSHQVTQMGQEVILRCVPISNHLYFYWYRQILGQKVEFLVSFYNNEISEKSEIFDDQFSVERPDGSNFTLKIRSTKLEDSAMYFCASTGTSGMNTEAFFGQGTRLTVV.

This clone has a handful of counts. The same CDR3 is also encoded by other DNA sequences in this sample. The chain employs TRBV29-1 and TRBJ1-2; 8 positions agree with TRBD1. The V and J ends lost 1 base and 7 bases, in that order; junction bases with no gene match: 5. CDR1 and CDR2 (germline): SQVTM, ANQGSEA. This CDR3 spans 13 amino acids. The chain's CDR3 is CSVEGQGAGGYTF. DNA of the CDR3: TGCAGCGTTGAAGGCCAGGGGGCAGGTGGCTACACCTTC.

The chain uses TRBV11-2 and TRBJ2-3; 7 bases are shared with TRBD1. Looked up from germline, CDR1 is SGHAT and CDR2 is FQNNGV. This CDR3 region has 15 residues. V lost 7 bases, J lost 9 bases, and 16 bases stayed unmatched. The CDR3 DNA follows: TGTGCCAGCACCTCCCAAGGGGGCCGGGGAAGGACGCAGTATTTT. Translating it yields CASTSQGGRGRTQYF. Combining the CDR3 with reference TRBV11-2 and TRBJ2-3 gives the whole variable domain EAGVAQSPRYKIIEKRQSVAFWCNPISGHATLYWYQQILGQGPKLLIQFQNNGVVDDSQLPKDRFSAERLKGVDSTLKIQPAKLEDSAVYLCASTSQGGRGRTQYFGPGTRLTVL.

This clone was recorded a few times. The genes are TRBV6-5 and TRBJ2-1; 8 nucleotides match TRBD2. The CDR3 loop spans 14 amino acids. The germline CDR1 and CDR2 sequences are MNHEY and SVGAGI. The V segment lost 5 bases and the J segment 7 bases; nucleotides outside the gene matches: 7. The CDR3 reads CASSGGTRDNEQFF. As DNA, the CDR3 is TGTGCCAGCAGTGGGGGGACTAGAGATAATGAGCAGTTCTTC.

The chain links TRBV20-1 to TRBJ2-5; D call uncertain. V was trimmed by 5 bases and J by 3 bases, leaving 4 bases between them. CDR1 is DFQATT and CDR2 is SNEGSKA in the germline V gene (reference sequence). The CDR3 totals 10 residues. The DNA of the CDR3 is TGCAGTGCTTCCGAAGAGACCCAGTACTTC. Protein sequence: CSASEETQYF.

J is TRBJ1-4 and V is TRBV28; TRBD1 is a possible D gene (6 bases). The CDR3 consists of 14 residues. CDR1 MDHEN and CDR2 SYDVKM come from the germline V gene. Between the trimmed V and J ends, which lost 1 base and 5 bases, there was a span of 8 bases. For the CDR3, the DNA is TGTGCCAGCAGTTTATCAGGGGAGAATGAAAAACTGTTTTTT. Translation gives CASSLSGENEKLFF.

There are a few counts of this clone. V usage is TRBV15 and J usage is TRBJ2-1; D remains unclear. This CDR3 has 13 residues. Germline V gene lookup returns CDR1 LNHNV and CDR2 YYDKDF (reference sequence). Trimming removed 4 bases at V and 3 bases at J, with 7 bases between. The CDR3 DNA follows: TGTGCCACCAGCATCGGTCTCTACAATGAGCAGTTCTTC. This encodes CATSIGLYNEQFF.

This clone was counted a few times. This rearrangement joins TRBV5-1 to TRBJ1-5; no definite D call. Per germline, CDR1 SGHRS and CDR2 YFSETQ. The V end was cut by 2 bases, the J end by 6 bases, with 12 bases between. This CDR3 comprises 14 residues. CDR3 sequence reads: CASSFAEGSQPQHF. In nucleotides, the CDR3 is TGCGCCAGCAGCTTCGCCGAAGGGAGTCAGCCCCAGCATTTT.

This clone was seen a few times. V is TRBV11-3 and J is TRBJ1-1, with unresolved D. Germline V CDR1 and CDR2: SGHNT, YENEEA. The CDR3 has 11 amino acids. Deletions cut 1 base from V and 10 bases from J, with 7 bases between. The CDR3, as DNA: TGTGCCAGCAGCTTAGGTCTAGGAGCTTTCTTT. It yields the protein CASSLGLGAFF.

V gene TRBV23-1 combines with J gene TRBJ2-7, with TRBD2 matching over 13 bases. TRBV23-1 is noted as an ORF with a role that remains uncertain. The CDR3 contains 15 residues. With 4 bases clipped from V and 2 bases from J, the junction kept 2 bases outside the gene matches. The CDR3 bases are TGCGCCAGCAGTCCCGGACTAGCGGGGGCCTACGAGCAGTACGTC. This codes for CASSPGLAGAYEQYV.

In this sample, this clone turned up many times. The J gene is TRBJ2-2, the V gene TRBV6-1, with a tentative D call TRBD1 (6 bases). V was pared by 5 bases and J by 7 bases, with 14 bases between. This CDR3 region has 14 residues. Germline CDR1 MNHNS, CDR2 SASEGT. The CDR3 sequence is CASSPTGFDGELFF. CDR3 bases: TGTGCCAGCAGTCCGACAGGTTTCGACGGGGAGCTGTTTTTT.

This clone was picked up a small number of times. V and J are TRBV28 and TRBJ1-1; TRBD1 matches at 7 bases. This CDR3 comprises 15 residues. CDR1 is MDHEN, CDR2 SYDVKM, per germline. V lost 1 base, J lost 0 bases, and 2 bases stayed unmatched. The CDR3 loop is CASSLSGGLNTEAFF. Written as DNA, the CDR3 is TGTGCCAGCAGTTTATCAGGGGGGCTGAACACTGAAGCTTTCTTT.